The 17 T cell receptor beta chains in this list originate from one sample, sequenced in a study of CD8+CD57+ T cells in acquired aplastic anemia. Patients chosen for sequencing had CD8+CD57+ cells that had expanded, as shown by flow cytometry. The template for TCR beta VDJ and CDR3 sequence profiling was genomic DNA. TCRdb re-analysed the reads in MiXCR, keeping a single row per CDR3 protein. This sample has 150,000 to 200,000 distinct CDR3 sequences, with 47% found just once. Sequencing was performed on sorted CD4+, CD8+, or CD8+CD57+ T cells (not recorded which) from PBMCs. These receptors were taken from a human donor with aplastic anemia.

The rearrangement joins TRBV5-1 to TRBJ2-7; 8 nucleotides agree with TRBD1. The CDR3 runs to 13 residues. V was pared by 4 bases and J by 3 bases, with 3 bases of the junction left unmatched. Looked up from germline, CDR1 is SGHRS and CDR2 is YFSETQ. CDR3 amino acids: CASSNTGGYEQYF. The DNA for the CDR3 is TGCGCCAGCAGCAACACAGGGGGCTACGAGCAGTACTTC.

This clonotype was detected only a few times. The V gene is TRBV5-4, the J gene TRBJ2-1; D is unclear. Germline CDR1 is SGHNT and CDR2 is YYREEE (reference sequence). V lost 3 bases, J lost 9 bases, and 10 bases lay in between. CDR3 length equals 12 residues. CDR3 loop: CASSYRGPEQFF. The DNA of the CDR3 is TGTGCCAGCAGCTATAGAGGACCTGAGCAGTTCTTC.

Many counts were recorded for this clonotype. The chain joins TRBV5-4 to TRBJ2-5; the match to TRBD2 covers 9 bases. The CDR3 totals 16 residues. The junction had 11 bases not matched to a gene; V was cut back by 3 bases and J by 5 bases. Germline V gene sequence: CDR1 SGHNT, CDR2 YYREEE (reference sequence). The CDR3 reads CASSSDGGGAWETQYF. The CDR3 nucleotides are TGTGCCAGCAGCTCGGATGGCGGGGGGGCATGGGAGACCCAGTACTTC.

The chain has TRBV10-3 and TRBJ2-7, with unresolved D. The CDR3 has 13 residues. CDR1 ENHRY and CDR2 SYGVKD come from the germline V gene. The germline V and J ends were trimmed by 3 bases and 3 bases, with 9 bases remaining between them. The CDR3 region is CAISDRTGYEQYF. The CDR3 nucleotides read TGTGCCATCAGTGATAGGACCGGCTACGAGCAGTACTTC.

This clonotype turned up a few times. V and J are TRBV11-2 and TRBJ2-7, with a weak D call TRBD2 (6 bases). Germline CDR1 is SGHAT and CDR2 is FQNNGV. The length of the CDR3 is 17 residues. V dropped 3 bases and J dropped 9 bases, with 27 bases sitting between them. The CDR3 bases are TGTGCCAGCAGCTTCACGAATTACGCCCCCCGGACTACGGGGCAGTACTTC. It specifies CASSFTNYAPRTTGQYF.

This clonotype was seen a few times. This could be a read error, since a much larger clone is one nucleotide away. This chain connects TRBV19 to TRBJ2-3; D remains unclear. The CDR3 contains 15 residues. The germline CDR1 and CDR2 sequences are LNHDA and SQIVND (reference sequence). The ends were cut back, 5 bases at V and 5 bases at J, with 17 bases in the middle. CDR3 region: CASSVSPTAVDTQYF. CDR3 in DNA: TGTGCCAGTAGTGTCTCTCCAACGGCGGTAGATACGCAGTATTTT.

The genes are TRBV29-1 and TRBJ1-2; 9 nucleotides match TRBD1. The CDR3 loop spans 15 amino acids. Germline CDR1 SQVTM, CDR2 ANQGSEA. The trim removed 2 bases at V and 4 bases at J, leaving 8 bases unmatched. CDR3 loop: CSVESETGGGYGYTF. For the CDR3, the DNA is TGCAGCGTTGAAAGCGAGACAGGGGGAGGCTATGGCTACACCTTC.

This clonotype was detected ten times or more. V gene TRBV12-3 or TRBV12-4 combines with J gene TRBJ2-1; D might be TRBD2 (5 bases). Trimming stripped 1 base from V and 7 bases from J, with 5 bases between. The CDR3 loop spans 12 amino acids. The CDR3 DNA follows: TGTGCCAGCAGTTTAGGAGGGAATGAGCAGTTCTTC. Its translation: CASSLGGNEQFF.

This clonotype occurred many times. The CDR3 here is CASIAGGTDTQYF. CDR3 coding DNA: TGTGCCAGCATAGCGGGGGGAACAGATACGCAGTATTTT. The rearrangement joins TRBV2 to TRBJ2-3; 10 bases are shared with TRBD2. Germline CDR1 and CDR2: SNHLY and FYNNEI. This CDR3 is 13 amino acids long. With 7 bases clipped from V and 3 bases from J, the junction kept 1 base outside the gene matches.

This clonotype was counted many times. V is TRBV12-3 or TRBV12-4 and J is TRBJ1-2; D not resolved. The CDR3 runs 14 residues. V gave up 6 bases and J gave up 4 bases, with 15 bases separating them. CDR3 nucleotides: TGTGCCAGCAGCCGTGATCTGGTGGTCTATGGCTACACCTTC. Translation gives CASSRDLVVYGYTF.

The rearrangement uses TRBV19 and TRBJ1-5, with 8 positions matching TRBD1. CDR3 length: 13 residues. Germline CDR1 and CDR2: LNHDA and SQIVND (reference sequence). J was trimmed by 9 bases and V by 8 bases; bases with no gene match: 9. Here the CDR3 reads CASDRGRDRPQHF. In nucleotides, the CDR3 is TGTGCCAGTGACAGGGGTCGGGATCGGCCCCAGCATTTT.

The rearrangement links TRBV29-1 to TRBJ2-3; either TRBD1 or TRBD2 may supply D (5 bases each). V lost 4 bases and J lost 1, with 15 bases in between. The CDR3 has 15 amino acids. Per the germline V gene, CDR1 is SQVTM and CDR2 is ANQGSEA. The CDR3 is CSVVGGTSRTDTQYF. The CDR3 nucleotides read TGCAGCGTTGTGGGTGGGACCTCCCGCACAGATACGCAGTATTTT.

This clonotype is medium-sized. The rearrangement uses TRBV10-3 and TRBJ2-3; perhaps TRBD2 as D (6 bases). The germline CDR1 and CDR2 sequences are ENHRY and SYGVKD. Trimming cost V 8 bases and J 0 bases, with 9 bases left between them. This CDR3 contains 13 residues. CDR3 sequence reads: CAIPGGSTDTQYF. The DNA for the CDR3 is TGTGCCATCCCCGGGGGTAGCACAGATACGCAGTATTTT.

The gene calls are TRBV29-1 and TRBJ1-2, with 8 bases aligning to TRBD1. Germline V gene data show CDR1 as SQVTM and CDR2 as ANQGSEA. Losses at the gene ends were 4 bases for V and 6 bases for J; bases not matched to a gene: 13. This CDR3 spans 15 amino acids. The chain's CDR3 is CSVGFPGQGQDGYTF. As DNA, the CDR3 is TGCAGCGTTGGCTTCCCCGGACAGGGTCAAGATGGCTACACCTTC.

This clonotype showed up just a few times. The chain combines TRBV18 with TRBJ2-5; 7 bases fit TRBD1. Germline V lookup: CDR1 KGHSH, CDR2 LQKENI. After removal of 5 bases from V and 5 bases from J, the junction contained 5 bases not matched to a gene. The CDR3 consists of 13 residues. The CDR3 is CASSKTGLETQYF. DNA for the CDR3: TGTGCCAGCTCAAAGACAGGGTTGGAGACCCAGTACTTC.

This clonotype was recorded a few times. V gene TRBV7-1 combines with J gene TRBJ1-2; 7 nucleotides agree with TRBD1. TRBV7-1 is an open reading frame whose function is uncertain. The CDR3 spans 19 residues. J lost 1 base, V lost 3 bases, and 17 bases had no gene match. The CDR3 is CASSSANLGQDHLNYGYTF. The CDR3 coding sequence is TGTGCCAGCAGCTCCGCGAACCTTGGACAGGATCATCTTAACTATGGCTACACCTTC.

This clonotype was detected ten times or more. In nucleotides, the CDR3 is TGTGCCAGCAGCCAAGTCACGGGTAGCGGGGGGGCCAAGCAGTACTTC. Protein sequence: CASSQVTGSGGAKQYF. The V gene is TRBV3-1, the J gene TRBJ2-7, with 11 bases lining up with TRBD2. Germline-derived CDR1 and CDR2 are LGHDT and YNNKEL (reference sequence). The CDR3 has 16 amino acids. Trimming removed 1 base from V and 8 bases from J; junction bases left unmatched: 10.